The present entry profiles one TCR beta chain with its context. This record belongs to a study of blood T cell repertoires in COVID-19. At the level of the study: The samples span acute and convalescent COVID-19 from the United States, Italy and Spain. In each case, the material was cDNA or gDNA derived from T cells, B-cell-depleted T cells, or PBMCs.

V shed 0 bases and J shed 4 bases, with 14 bases lying between them. The CDR3 runs to 16 residues. Germline V gives CDR1 MGHRA, CDR2 YSYEKL. In the original workflow: Amplifying reference gene primers gave estimates of nucleated cell counts. Here immunoSEQ multiplex PCR was the method, and the copy in TCRdb shows in-frame clones only, minus some. Clonal size and the V and J genes are those of that table, whereas D and trimming came from the DNA. Among about 240,000 clones listed, about 86% were seen once. The sample comprised peripheral blood. The origin of this receptor is a woman aged 30 to 39 who had recovered from COVID-19. The genes are TRBV4-1 and TRBJ2-3; D is possibly TRBD1 (6 bases). CDR3 loop: CASSQDRTGMADTQYF. The DNA for the CDR3 is TGCGCCAGCAGCCAAGATCGTACAGGGATGGCAGATACGCAGTATTTT.